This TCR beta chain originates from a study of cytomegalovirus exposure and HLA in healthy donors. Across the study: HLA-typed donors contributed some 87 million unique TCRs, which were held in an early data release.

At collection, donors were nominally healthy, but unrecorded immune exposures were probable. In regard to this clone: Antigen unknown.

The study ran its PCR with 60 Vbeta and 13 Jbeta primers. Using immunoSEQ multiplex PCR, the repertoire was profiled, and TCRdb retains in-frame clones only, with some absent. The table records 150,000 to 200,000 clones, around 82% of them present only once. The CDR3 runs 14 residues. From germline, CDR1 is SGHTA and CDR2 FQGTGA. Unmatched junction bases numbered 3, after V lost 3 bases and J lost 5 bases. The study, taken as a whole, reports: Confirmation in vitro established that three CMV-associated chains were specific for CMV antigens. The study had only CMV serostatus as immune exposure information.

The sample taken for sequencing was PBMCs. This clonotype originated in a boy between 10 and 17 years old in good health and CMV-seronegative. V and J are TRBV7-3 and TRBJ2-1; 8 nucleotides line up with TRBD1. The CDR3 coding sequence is TGTGCCAGCAGCTTCCTGACAGGGGACAATGAGCAGTTCTTC. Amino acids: CASSFLTGDNEQFF.